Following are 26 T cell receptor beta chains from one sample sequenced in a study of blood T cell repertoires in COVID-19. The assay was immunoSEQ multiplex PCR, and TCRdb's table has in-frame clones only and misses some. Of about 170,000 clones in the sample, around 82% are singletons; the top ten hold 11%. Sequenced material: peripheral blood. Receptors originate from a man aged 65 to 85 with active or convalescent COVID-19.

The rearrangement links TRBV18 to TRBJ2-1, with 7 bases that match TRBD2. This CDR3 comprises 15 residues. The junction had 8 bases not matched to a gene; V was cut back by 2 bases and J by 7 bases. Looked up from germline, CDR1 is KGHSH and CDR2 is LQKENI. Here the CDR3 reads CASSPSTSRSNEQFF. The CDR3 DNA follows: TGTGCCAGCTCACCATCGACTAGCAGGAGTAATGAGCAGTTCTTC.

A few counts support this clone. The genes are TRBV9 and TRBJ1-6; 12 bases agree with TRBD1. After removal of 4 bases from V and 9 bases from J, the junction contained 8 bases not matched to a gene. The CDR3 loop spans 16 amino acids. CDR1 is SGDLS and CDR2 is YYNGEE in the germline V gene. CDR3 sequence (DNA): TGTGCCAGCAGCCCCGGGACAGGGGGCGCGTCTTCACCCCTCCACTTT. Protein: CASSPGTGGASSPLHF.

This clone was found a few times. This chain's CDR3 is CASMKGEGNYGYTF. Written as DNA, the CDR3 is TGCGCCAGCATGAAGGGGGAGGGGAACTATGGCTACACCTTC. This rearrangement joins TRBV5-1 to TRBJ1-2; a weak D match, TRBD1 (6 bases). The CDR3 totals 14 residues. V was trimmed by 6 bases and J by 2 bases, leaving 14 bases between them. Germline V CDR1 and CDR2: SGHRS, YFSETQ.

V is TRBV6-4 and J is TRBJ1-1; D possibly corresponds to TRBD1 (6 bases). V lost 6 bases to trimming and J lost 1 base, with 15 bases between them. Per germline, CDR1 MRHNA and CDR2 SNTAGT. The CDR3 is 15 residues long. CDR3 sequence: CASSAGRGRNTEAFF. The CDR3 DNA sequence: TGTGCCAGCAGCGCAGGTAGGGGGAGGAACACTGAAGCTTTCTTT.

DNA for the CDR3: TGCGCCAGCAGCTTGGACAGCAACACCGGGGAGCTGTTTTTT. Translating gives CASSLDSNTGELFF. This sequence joins TRBV5-1 and TRBJ2-2, with no clear D. Germline V gene data show CDR1 as SGHRS and CDR2 as YFSETQ. This CDR3 comprises 14 residues. Trimming pared 0 bases from V and 2 bases from J, leaving 5 bases between.

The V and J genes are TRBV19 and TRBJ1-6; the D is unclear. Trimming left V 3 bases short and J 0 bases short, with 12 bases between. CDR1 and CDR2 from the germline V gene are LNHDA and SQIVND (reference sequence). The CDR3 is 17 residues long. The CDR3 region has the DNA TGTGCCAGTAGTATTGACACCTCGAGCTCCTATAATTCACCCCTCCACTTT. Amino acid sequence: CASSIDTSSSYNSPLHF.

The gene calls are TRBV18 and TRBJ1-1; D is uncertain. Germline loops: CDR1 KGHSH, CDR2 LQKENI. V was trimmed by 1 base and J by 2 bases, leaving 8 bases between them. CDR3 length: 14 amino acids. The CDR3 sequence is CASSPQRGNTEAFF. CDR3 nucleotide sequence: TGTGCCAGCTCACCACAGCGAGGAAACACTGAAGCTTTCTTT.

CDR3 sequence: CASNPEGGTSSYNEQFF. CDR3 DNA sequence: TGTGCCAGCAACCCCGAAGGCGGGACGAGCTCCTACAATGAGCAGTTCTTC. The chain joins TRBV27 to TRBJ2-1; the D gene is possibly TRBD2 (6 bases). V was pared by 7 bases and J by 0 bases, with 19 bases between. Germline-derived CDR1 and CDR2 are MNHEY and SMNVEV (reference sequence). The CDR3 spans 17 residues.

In DNA form, the CDR3 reads TGCGCCAGCAGCTTCGGGGTGGACGAAAAACTGTTTTTT. Translated: CASSFGVDEKLFF. The chain has TRBV5-1 and TRBJ1-4; no clear D gene. The CDR3 is made up of 13 amino acids. CDR1 and CDR2 (germline): SGHRS, YFSETQ. V lost 2 bases to trimming and J lost 8 bases, with 10 bases between them.

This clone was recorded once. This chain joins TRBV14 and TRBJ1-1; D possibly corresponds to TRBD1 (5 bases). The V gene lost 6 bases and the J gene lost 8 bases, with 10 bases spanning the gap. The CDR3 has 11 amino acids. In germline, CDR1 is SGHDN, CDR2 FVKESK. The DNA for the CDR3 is TGTGCCAGCAGACAGTCAGGGGAAGCTTTCTTT. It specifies CASRQSGEAFF.

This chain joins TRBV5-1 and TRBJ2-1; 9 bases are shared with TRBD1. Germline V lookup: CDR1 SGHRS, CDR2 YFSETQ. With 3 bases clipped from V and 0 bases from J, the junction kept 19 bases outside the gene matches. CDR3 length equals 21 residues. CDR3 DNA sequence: TGCGCCAGCAGCTCGGCGGGACAGGGAGTAAAGAGGGGGCACTCCTACAATGAGCAGTTCTTC. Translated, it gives CASSSAGQGVKRGHSYNEQFF. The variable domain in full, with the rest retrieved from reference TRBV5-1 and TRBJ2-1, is KAGVTQTPRYLIKTRGQQVTLSCSPISGHRSVSWYQQTPGQGLQFLFEYFSETQRNKGNFPGRFSGRQFSNSRSEMNVSTLELGDSALYLCASSSAGQGVKRGHSYNEQFFGPGTRLTVL.

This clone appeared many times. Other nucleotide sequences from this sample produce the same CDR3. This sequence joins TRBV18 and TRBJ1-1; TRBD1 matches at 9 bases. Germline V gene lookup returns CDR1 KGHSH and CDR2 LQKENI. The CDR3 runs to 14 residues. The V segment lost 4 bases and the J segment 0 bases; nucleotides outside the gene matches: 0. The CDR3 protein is CASSRDRVNTEAFF. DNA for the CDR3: TGTGCCAGCTCACGGGACAGGGTGAACACTGAAGCTTTCTTT.

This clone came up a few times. The DNA for the CDR3 is TGTGCCAGCAGCTTAGGCTCGACAGGGTCCTACGAGCAGTACTTC. Amino acid sequence: CASSLGSTGSYEQYF. The V and J genes are TRBV7-8 and TRBJ2-7; 7 nucleotides line up with TRBD1. Germline CDR1 and CDR2: SGHVS and FQNEAQ. The CDR3 loop spans 15 amino acids. The V gene end was trimmed by 1 base and the J gene end by 1 base; junction bases not matched to a gene: 4.

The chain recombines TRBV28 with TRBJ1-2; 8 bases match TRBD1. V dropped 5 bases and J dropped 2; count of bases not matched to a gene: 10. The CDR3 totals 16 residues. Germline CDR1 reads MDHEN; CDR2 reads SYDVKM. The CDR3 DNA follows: TGTGCCAGCAGTCCGCGGACAGGGAAGGGGAACTATGGCTACACCTTC. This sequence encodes CASSPRTGKGNYGYTF.

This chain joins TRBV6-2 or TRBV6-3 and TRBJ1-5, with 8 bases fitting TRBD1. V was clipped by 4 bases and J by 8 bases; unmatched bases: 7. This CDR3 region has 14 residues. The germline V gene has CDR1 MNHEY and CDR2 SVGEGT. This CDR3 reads CASSSTGAIKPQHF. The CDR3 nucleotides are TGTGCCAGCAGTTCGACAGGGGCGATAAAGCCCCAGCATTTT.

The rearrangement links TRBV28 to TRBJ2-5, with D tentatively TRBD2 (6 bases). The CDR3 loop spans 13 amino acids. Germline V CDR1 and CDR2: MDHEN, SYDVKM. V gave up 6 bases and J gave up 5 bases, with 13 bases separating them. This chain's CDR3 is CASSSGTLETQYF. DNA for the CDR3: TGTGCCAGCAGCTCCGGGACTCTCGAGACCCAGTACTTC. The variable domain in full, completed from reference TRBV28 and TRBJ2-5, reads DVKVTQSSRYLVKRTGEKVFLECVQDMDHENMFWYRQDPGLGLRLIYFSYDVKMKEKGDIPEGYSVSREKKERFSLILESASTNQTSMYLCASSSGTLETQYFGPGTRLLVL.

The CDR3 DNA reads as TGTGCCAGCAGTTTATCGACTAGCGGGTTCTCCTACGAGCAGTACTTC. It encodes CASSLSTSGFSYEQYF. The V and J genes are TRBV27 and TRBJ2-7, with 10 bases lining up with TRBD2. This CDR3 spans 16 amino acids. The V segment lost 0 bases and the J segment 0 bases; nucleotides outside the gene matches: 2. Looked up from germline, CDR1 is MNHEY and CDR2 is SMNVEV (reference sequence).

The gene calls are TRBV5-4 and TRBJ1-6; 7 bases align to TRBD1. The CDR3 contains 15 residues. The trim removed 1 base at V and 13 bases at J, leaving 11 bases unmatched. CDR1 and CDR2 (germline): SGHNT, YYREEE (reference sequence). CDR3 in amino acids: CASSLWGTAVKPLHF. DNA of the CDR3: TGTGCCAGCAGCTTGTGGGGGACAGCGGTTAAGCCCCTCCACTTT.

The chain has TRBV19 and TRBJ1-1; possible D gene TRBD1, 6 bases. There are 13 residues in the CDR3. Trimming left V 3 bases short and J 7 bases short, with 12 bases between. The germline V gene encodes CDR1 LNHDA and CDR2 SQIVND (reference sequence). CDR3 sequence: CASSIRGRGEAFF. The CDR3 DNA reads TGTGCCAGTAGTATCAGGGGCCGGGGTGAAGCTTTCTTT.

CDR3 nucleotides: TGTGCCAGCAGCCCACGGACAGGGAATGGCTACACCTTC. This encodes CASSPRTGNGYTF. The gene calls are TRBV7-2 and TRBJ1-2; the match to TRBD1 covers 8 bases. Per the germline V gene, CDR1 is SGHTA and CDR2 is FQGNSA. Germline trimming cut 5 bases from V and 6 bases from J; bases unmatched to any gene: 5. This CDR3 has 13 residues.

The CDR3 here is CASSSPPGGVNEKLFF. The CDR3 nucleotides are TGTGCCAGCAGTTCACCCCCGGGGGGCGTTAATGAAAAACTGTTTTTT. The chain uses TRBV28 and TRBJ1-4; TRBD1 might be the D (6 bases). V was shortened by 4 bases and J by 4 bases, with 16 bases between the two germline ends. The CDR3 is 16 amino acids. CDR1 is MDHEN and CDR2 is SYDVKM in the germline V gene.

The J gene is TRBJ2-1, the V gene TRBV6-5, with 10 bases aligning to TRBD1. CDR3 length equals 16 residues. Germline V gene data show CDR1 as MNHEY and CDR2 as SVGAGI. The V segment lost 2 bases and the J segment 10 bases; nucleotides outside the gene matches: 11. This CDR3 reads CASSYPLTGGRREQFF. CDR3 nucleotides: TGTGCCAGCAGTTACCCCCTGACAGGGGGCCGCCGGGAGCAGTTCTTC.

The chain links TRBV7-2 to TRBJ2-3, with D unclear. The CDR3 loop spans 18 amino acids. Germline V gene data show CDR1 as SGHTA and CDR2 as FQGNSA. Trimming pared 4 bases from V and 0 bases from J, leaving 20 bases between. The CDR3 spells CASSSDRRTAESTDTQYF. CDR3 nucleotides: TGTGCCAGCAGCTCTGACCGCAGAACCGCGGAAAGCACAGATACGCAGTATTTT. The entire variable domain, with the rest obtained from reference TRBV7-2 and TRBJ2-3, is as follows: GAGVSQSPSNKVTEKGKDVELRCDPISGHTALYWYRQSLGQGLEFLIYFQGNSAPDKSGLPSDRFSAERTGGSVSTLTIQRTQQEDSAVYLCASSSDRRTAESTDTQYFGPGTRLTVL.

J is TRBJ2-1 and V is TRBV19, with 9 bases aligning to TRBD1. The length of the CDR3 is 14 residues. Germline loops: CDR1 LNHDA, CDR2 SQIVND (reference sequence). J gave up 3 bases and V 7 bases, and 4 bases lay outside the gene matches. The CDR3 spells CASTRQGVYNEQFF. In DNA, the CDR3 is TGTGCCAGTACACGACAGGGGGTCTACAATGAGCAGTTCTTC.

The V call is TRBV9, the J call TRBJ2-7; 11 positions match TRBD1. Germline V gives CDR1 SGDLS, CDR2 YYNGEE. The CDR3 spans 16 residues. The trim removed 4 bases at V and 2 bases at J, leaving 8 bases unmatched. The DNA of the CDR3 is TGTGCCAGCAGCCCCAGGCCGGGACAGGGGGCCTACGAGCAGTACTTC. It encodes CASSPRPGQGAYEQYF.

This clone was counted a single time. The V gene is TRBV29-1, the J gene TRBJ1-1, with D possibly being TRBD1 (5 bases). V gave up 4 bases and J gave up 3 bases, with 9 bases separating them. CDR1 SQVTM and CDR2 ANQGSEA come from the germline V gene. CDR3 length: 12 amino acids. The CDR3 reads CSVVRQHTEAFF. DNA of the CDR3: TGCAGCGTTGTCAGACAGCACACTGAAGCTTTCTTT.